This T cell receptor (beta chain) was obtained from a study of graft-versus-host responses after intestinal transplantation. The overall study: Tacrolimus and steroids were given for 2 to 3 years to all recipients after anti-thymocyte globulin induction.

Libraries were prepared by immunoSEQ multiplex PCR; TCRdb keeps only in-frame clonotypes and omits some of them. The sample comprises about 90,000 clones, about 93% of which are singletons, and approximately 1.1% rests with the top ten. Study results and caveats: Peak circulating GvH clone levels were associated with early post-transplant HvG declines. The recipient marrow held GvH clones, and some of them showed up first in ileum or blood.

CDR3 length: 18 residues. CDR1 and CDR2 (germline): LNHNV, YYDKDF (reference sequence). V lost 3 bases to trimming and J lost 1 base; unmatched junction nucleotides: 12. Turning to this clone: Its antigen remains unknown.

The rearrangement joins TRBV15 to TRBJ1-1, with 9 positions matching TRBD1. The sequencing here drew on unstimulated CD8+ T cells sorted from spleen or lymph node cells, taken before transplant. The source of this sequence is a human donor who was the organ donor for an intestinal transplant. The CDR3 protein is CATSSTGTGMGWNTEAFF. CDR3 DNA: TGTGCCACCAGCAGTACCGGGACAGGGATGGGGTGGAACACTGAAGCTTTCTTT.